A selection of T cell receptor beta chains follows, all from one sample in a study. MiXCR was run by TCRdb on the RT-PCR reads, yielding one entry per CDR3 protein. The sample carries 550,000 to 750,000 distinct CDR3 sequences, around 14% recorded once. The specimen sequenced was memory CD4+ T cells from blood. These TCRs come from a female donor in good health, serving as a healthy control. Each CDR3 is given with its conserved first and last residue. The D gene is left open where the match is weak. The size of a clone is reported for some rows only, either as once, few or many, or as a class for expanded clones.

CDR3 protein,CDR3 DNA,V gene,J gene,clone size,D gene
CASSLRGVTGQPQHF,TGTGCCAGCAGCTTGCGGGGTGTTACTGGCCAGCCCCAGCATTTT,TRBV5-6,TRBJ1-5,.,.
CASSLWIAGVQDTQYF,TGCGCCAGCAGCTTGTGGATAGCGGGAGTTCAAGATACGCAGTATTTT,TRBV5-1,TRBJ2-3,many,TRBD2
CASSLQDRGQHEQYF,TGCGCCAGCAGCTTGCAGGACAGGGGGCAGCACGAGCAGTACTTC,TRBV5-1,TRBJ2-7,few,TRBD1
CSVEFGIQETQYF,TGCAGCGTTGAATTCGGGATCCAAGAGACCCAGTACTTC,TRBV29-1,TRBJ2-5,few,.
CATSRGGLDQPQHF,TGTGCCACCAGCAGAGGGGGTTTGGATCAGCCCCAGCATTTT,TRBV15,TRBJ1-5,.,.
CASSASQGSYEQYF,TGTGCCAGCAGCGCCTCACAGGGGTCCTACGAGCAGTACTTC,TRBV9,TRBJ2-7,.,TRBD1
CSARDFAVAGAGTDTQYF,TGCAGTGCTAGAGATTTTGCCGTAGCGGGAGCCGGGACAGATACGCAGTATTTT,TRBV20-1,TRBJ2-3,many,TRBD2
CASSWTGGGSETQYF,TGTGCCAGCAGTTGGACAGGGGGCGGCTCGGAGACCCAGTACTTC,TRBV2,TRBJ2-5,.,TRBD1
CASSQDGAGGGWDEQYF,TGTGCCAGCAGCCAAGATGGGGCAGGCGGCGGTTGGGACGAGCAGTACTTC,TRBV4-2,TRBJ2-7,many,.
CASSLGTGSRPQHF,TGCGCCAGCAGCTTGGGGACAGGCTCCCGGCCCCAGCATTTT,TRBV5-1,TRBJ1-5,.,TRBD1
CASSPDRENTEAFF,TGTGCCAGCAGCCCGGACAGAGAGAACACTGAAGCTTTCTTT,TRBV7-2,TRBJ1-1,.,.
CASVGQLNTEAFF,TGCGCCAGCGTAGGACAGTTGAACACTGAAGCTTTCTTT,TRBV10-1,TRBJ1-1,.,.
CASSSTNTEAFF,TGTGCCAGCAGTTCAACAAACACTGAAGCTTTCTTT,TRBV6-5,TRBJ1-1,.,.
CATSDSIAGSYNEQFF,TGTGCCACCAGTGATTCGATAGCAGGCTCCTACAATGAGCAGTTCTTC,TRBV24-1,TRBJ2-1,few,.
CASSVAGGPYNEQFF,TGTGCCAGCAGTGTAGCGGGAGGCCCCTACAATGAGCAGTTCTTC,TRBV6-5,TRBJ2-1,many,TRBD2
CASRPSTGGNQPQHF,TGTGCCAGCAGACCCAGTACGGGGGGTAATCAGCCCCAGCATTTT,TRBV7-2,TRBJ1-5,.,.
CASSHRGTAQPQHF,TGTGCCAGCAGCCACAGGGGTACCGCTCAGCCCCAGCATTTT,TRBV6-2/TRBV6-3,TRBJ1-5,many,TRBD1
CAISVTENEQFF,TGTGCCATCAGTGTGACCGAGAATGAGCAGTTCTTC,TRBV10-3,TRBJ2-1,.,.
CASSQELGSSSYNEQFF,TGCGCCAGCAGCCAAGAATTAGGCTCGAGCTCCTACAATGAGCAGTTCTTC,TRBV4-3,TRBJ2-1,many,.
CSAPGRDYGYTF,TGCAGTGCTCCAGGGAGGGACTATGGCTACACCTTC,TRBV20-1,TRBJ1-2,many,.
CASLPDPSGETQYF,TGCGCCAGCCTCCCGGATCCCTCGGGGGAGACCCAGTACTTC,TRBV5-1,TRBJ2-5,.,.
CASSKDRGGQETQYF,TGTGCCAGCAGCAAAGACAGGGGCGGACAAGAGACCCAGTACTTC,TRBV7-2,TRBJ2-5,many,TRBD1
CSARDVSGRNTEAFF,TGCAGTGCTAGAGACGTTTCGGGACGGAACACTGAAGCTTTCTTT,TRBV20-1,TRBJ1-1,.,.
CASNLGRAETQYF,TGTGCCAGCAACCTCGGCAGGGCAGAGACCCAGTACTTC,TRBV6-2/TRBV6-3,TRBJ2-5,.,.
CSVDQPGFADTQYF,TGCAGTGTAGACCAACCTGGGTTCGCAGATACGCAGTATTTT,TRBV20-1,TRBJ2-3,few,.
CASSLGQGLYEQYF,TGTGCCAGCAGCTTGGGACAGGGGCTCTACGAGCAGTACTTC,TRBV5-5,TRBJ2-7,few,TRBD1
CSARRGTDTQYF,TGCAGTGCTAGGCGAGGCACAGATACGCAGTATTTT,TRBV20-1,TRBJ2-3,few,.
CASSFLDSDGTDTQYF,TGTGCCAGCAGCTTCTTGGACAGCGACGGCACAGATACGCAGTATTTT,TRBV5-6,TRBJ2-3,many,.
CSALSGTGYSIHGYTF,TGCAGTGCCCTCTCGGGGACAGGGTACTCGATCCATGGCTACACCTTC,TRBV20-1,TRBJ1-2,.,TRBD1
CASRRAGYGYTF,TGTGCCAGCAGAAGGGCGGGGTATGGCTACACCTTC,TRBV12-3/TRBV12-4,TRBJ1-2,.,.
CASSPGAGQGSYEQYF,TGTGCCAGCAGCCCCGGGGCAGGACAGGGATCCTACGAGCAGTACTTC,TRBV9,TRBJ2-7,few,TRBD1
CASSFADRNIQYF,TGTGCCAGCAGTTTTGCGGACAGAAACATTCAGTACTTC,TRBV12-3/TRBV12-4,TRBJ2-4,few,.
CASSYRKMNTGELFF,TGTGCCAGCAGTTACAGGAAGATGAACACTGGGGAGCTGTTTTTT,TRBV6-6,TRBJ2-2,.,.
CASSDEDTIYF,TGCGCCAGCAGTGACGAAGACACCATATATTTT,TRBV10-2,TRBJ1-3,many,.
CASSYGRGRPPDGYTF,TGTGCCAGCAGTTATGGAAGGGGGCGTCCTCCGGATGGCTACACCTTC,TRBV6-6,TRBJ1-2,many,TRBD1
CASSILAGGNEQFF,TGTGCCAGCAGCATCCTAGCGGGAGGGAATGAGCAGTTCTTC,TRBV28,TRBJ2-1,.,TRBD2
CASSHSTYEQYF,TGTGCCAGCAGCCACTCAACCTACGAGCAGTACTTC,TRBV7-2,TRBJ2-7,many,.
CASSLGPVEDTQYF,TGCGCCAGCAGCTTGGGGCCTGTTGAAGATACGCAGTATTTT,TRBV5-1,TRBJ2-3,.,.
CAISDKPSEGETQHF,TGTGCCATCAGTGATAAGCCCTCCGAGGGAGAGACCCAGCATTTT,TRBV10-3,TRBJ1-5,.,.
CALRRGHYNEQFF,TGTGCCCTCCGACGAGGACACTACAATGAGCAGTTCTTC,TRBV12-3/TRBV12-4,TRBJ2-1,few,.
CSAKGQGFSTDTQYF,TGCAGTGCAAAGGGACAGGGCTTTAGCACAGATACGCAGTATTTT,TRBV20-1,TRBJ2-3,few,TRBD1
CATSRDRQYGYTF,TGTGCCACCAGCAGAGATCGCCAGTATGGCTACACCTTC,TRBV15,TRBJ1-2,.,.
CASILSLSGNTIYF,TGTGCCAGCATCCTCTCCCTCTCTGGAAACACCATATATTTT,TRBV7-2,TRBJ1-3,few,.
CASSATATGLTEAFF,TGTGCCAGCAGCGCCACCGCTACAGGGCTCACTGAAGCTTTCTTT,TRBV7-6,TRBJ1-1,many,.
CASNIAGGEAFF,TGTGCCAGCAATATTGCAGGGGGGGAAGCTTTCTTT,TRBV7-9,TRBJ1-1,.,TRBD1